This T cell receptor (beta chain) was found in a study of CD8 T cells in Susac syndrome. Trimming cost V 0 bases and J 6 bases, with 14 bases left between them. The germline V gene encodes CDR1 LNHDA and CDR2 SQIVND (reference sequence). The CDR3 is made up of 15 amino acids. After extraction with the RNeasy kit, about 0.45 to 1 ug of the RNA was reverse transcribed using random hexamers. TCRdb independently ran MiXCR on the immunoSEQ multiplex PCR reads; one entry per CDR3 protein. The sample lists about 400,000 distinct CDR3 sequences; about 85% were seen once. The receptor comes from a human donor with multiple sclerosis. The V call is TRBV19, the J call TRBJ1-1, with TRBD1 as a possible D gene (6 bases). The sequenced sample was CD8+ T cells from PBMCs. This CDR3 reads CASSIEVGGPAEAFF. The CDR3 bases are TGTGCCAGTAGTATAGAGGTGGGGGGCCCTGCTGAAGCTTTCTTT.